This TCR beta chain originates from a study of T cell changes during pregnancy in multiple sclerosis. The CDR3 length is 17 residues. The table came from immunoSEQ multiplex PCR; TCRdb's copy has only in-frame clones and leaves some out. The table has 25,000 to 35,000 clones, 85% to 95% seen once. This clonotype originated in a female donor with multiple sclerosis, enrolled in a pregnancy study. The chain has TRBV21-1 and TRBJ1-2; the tabulated D call, TRBD1, remains unverified against the DNA. TRBV21-1 is assigned pseudogene status. The sequencing here drew on CD8+ T cells from peripheral blood mononuclear cells, taken before pregnancy. Here the CDR3 DNA reads TGTGCCAGCAGCAAAAGGCAAGGACAGGGGGGGAACTATGGCTACACCTTC. Its translation is CASSKRQGQGGNYGYTF.